This TCR beta chain was observed in a study of blood T cell repertoires in COVID-19 (dated by TCRdb to between 2020 and 2021). Some background on the complete study: The collaborator samples originated in the United States, Italy and Spain and spanned the acute and convalescent phases of COVID-19. The prospective study material was composed of cDNA or gDNA derived from T cells, B-cell-depleted T cells, or PBMCs. The dataset comprised deeply sampled blood TCRbeta repertoires from subjects exposed to, actively infected with, or recovered from COVID-19. A freely available public database, intended as a resource for researchers studying the immune response to SARS-CoV-2, is where the repertoires were released. Samples came from the ongoing ImmuneRACE study (first 160 participants) plus 1,254 subjects from 6 global collaborators. Sample metadata almost always included a de-identified subject ID, COVID-19 status, age in years and sex. Where available, HLA class I and class II types were taken from metadata supplied by the sample provider and were not determined by assay-based typing. Summary of the overall study and its limitations: How much clinical and demographic metadata was included differed by source and by participant, and the metadata was provided uncurated.

In the prospective study, participants were roughly 18 to 95 years old, resided in 20 to 30 geographic areas of the United States, and were enrolled through a virtual design. Cohort assignment in the prospective study relied on participant-reported clinical history from a screening survey and a study questionnaire. In the prospective study, whole blood, serum and a nasopharyngeal or oropharyngeal swab were collected from each participant by mobile phlebotomists. Participants in the prospective study had the option to provide additional blood draws and questionnaires over a roughly 2-month period. Before DNA extraction, blood samples from the prospective study were shipped at room temperature or frozen. The germline V gene (reference sequence) provides CDR1 MNHEY and CDR2 SMNVEV. V is shortened by 3 bases, J by 3 bases, and the region joining them spans 18 bases. There are 16 amino acids in the CDR3, from cysteine to phenylalanine inclusive. Here the CDR3 DNA is all that survives: 48 bases in frame from base 1.

TCRbeta CDR3 regions were amplified from genomic DNA using the immunoSEQ Assay, a bias-controlled multiplex PCR. Regarding the original processing steps: Within the assay, amplification of reference gene primers was used to estimate how many nucleated cells each sample contained. Sequence reads were collapsed and filtered to measure the absolute abundance of every unique TCRbeta CDR3 rearrangement. For each sample, productive Simpson clonality was calculated as the square root of Simpson's diversity index across productive rearrangements. TCRdb holds this immuneACCESS table with in-frame rearrangements only. Some clones are missing; in checked studies, unresolved V genes explain under half, and the rest has no known cause. Clonal size and the V and J genes are those of that table, whereas D and trimming came from the DNA. This sample lists about 220,000 clones; roughly 87% were detected once. Around 2.6% of the sample is in the top ten clones.

A remark on this clone: The target of this receptor is not known. No quality values exist for individual bases; no much larger clone is one base distant.

Sequencing used PBMCs or T cells enriched from blood (not recorded which). This receptor was taken from a woman aged 25 to 39 with acute COVID-19. The sequence links TRBV27 to TRBJ2-7, and the D gene may be TRBD1, 6 bases matching. CDR3 loop: CASSFQSRQGFYEQYF. The sequenced DNA is TGTGCCAGCAGTTTTCAGTCCCGGCAGGGGTTCTACGAGCAGTACTTC.